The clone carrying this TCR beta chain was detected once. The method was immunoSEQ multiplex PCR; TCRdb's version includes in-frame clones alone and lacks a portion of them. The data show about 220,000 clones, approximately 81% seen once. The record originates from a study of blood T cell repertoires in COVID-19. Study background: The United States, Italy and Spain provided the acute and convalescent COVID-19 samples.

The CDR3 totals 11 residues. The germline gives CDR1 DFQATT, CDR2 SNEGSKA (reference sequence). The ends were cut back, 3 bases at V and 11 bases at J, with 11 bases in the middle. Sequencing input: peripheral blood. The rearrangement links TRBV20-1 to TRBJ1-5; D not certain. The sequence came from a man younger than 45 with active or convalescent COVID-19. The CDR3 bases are TGCAGTGCTAGTCTCGCGGAGGCCCAGCATTTT. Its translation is CSASLAEAQHF.